This T cell receptor (beta chain) was identified in a study of blood T cell repertoires in COVID-19. Turning to the study itself: Both acute and convalescent COVID-19 samples were obtained from the United States, Italy and Spain.

The J segment lost 2 bases and the V segment lost 8 bases, leaving 3 bases of the junction unmatched. The CDR3 loop spans 14 amino acids. CDR1 KGHSH and CDR2 LQKENI come from the germline V gene. Original data processing: For nucleated cells, counts were estimated from reference gene primer amplification. Profiled with immunoSEQ multiplex PCR; TCRdb holds only in-frame clones, not every one. V and J calls and clone size are copied from that table; D and trimming were computed from the DNA. This sample has 65,000 to 80,000 clones, with 75% to 90% found just once. The sequencing input was peripheral blood. This receptor was taken from a human donor in a cohort sampled during active COVID-19. The chain links TRBV18 to TRBJ2-2; 9 bases are a match to TRBD1. This CDR3 reads CASRGQGNTGELFF. In DNA form, the CDR3 reads TGTGCCAGCCGGGGACAGGGCAACACCGGGGAGCTGTTTTTT.